One sample yielded the 6 T cell receptor beta chains listed below, sequenced in a study of stem cell transplantation in POMP-related autoinflammatory disease. Data came from immunoSEQ multiplex PCR; TCRdb stores just in-frame clones and leaves some out. The sample records 68,000 or so clones, just over 90% being singletons. Sample: CD4+ T cells from PBMCs, taken after stem cell transplantation. The receptors were sampled from a human patient with POMP-related autoinflammation and immune dysregulation (PRAID). Some T cells may have come from the graft donor.

This chain links TRBV7-9 with TRBJ2-7, with TRBD1 matching 7 bases. The trim removed 2 bases at V and 3 bases at J, leaving 4 bases unmatched. This CDR3 spans 14 amino acids. The germline V gene encodes CDR1 SEHNR and CDR2 FQNEAQ (reference sequence). As DNA, the CDR3 is TGTGCCAGCAGCTTAACCAGACAGGGCTACGAGCAGTACTTC. This gives the protein CASSLTRQGYEQYF.

V and J are TRBV18 and TRBJ1-2; D is perhaps TRBD1 (5 bases). The germline V and J ends were trimmed by 3 bases and 9 bases, with 14 bases remaining between them. The CDR3 totals 13 residues. Germline-derived CDR1 and CDR2 are KGHSH and LQKENI. For the CDR3, the DNA is TGTGCCAGCTCACCTATGGGGGATCCTAGCTACACCTTC. Encoded protein: CASSPMGDPSYTF.

The sample holds one count of this clone. The rearrangement joins TRBV18 to TRBJ1-1; D may be TRBD1 (5 bases). V gave up 0 bases and J gave up 7 bases, with 21 bases separating them. The CDR3 length is 17 residues. CDR1 is KGHSH, CDR2 LQKENI, per germline. CDR3 residues: CASSPPLSTEGFGEAFF. CDR3 nucleotide sequence: TGTGCCAGCTCACCACCGCTTTCGACAGAGGGATTCGGTGAAGCTTTCTTT.

V usage is TRBV4-1 and J usage is TRBJ1-2, with 8 bases identical to TRBD1. In germline, CDR1 is MGHRA, CDR2 YSYEKL. Unmatched junction bases numbered 5, after V lost 3 bases and J lost 5 bases. CDR3 length: 14 residues. CDR3 sequence: CASSQDTGGYGYTF. CDR3 nucleotide sequence: TGCGCCAGCAGCCAGGACACAGGGGGGTATGGCTACACCTTC.

The gene calls are TRBV3-1 (or the pseudogene TRBV3-2) and TRBJ1-1; D unclear. Germline-derived CDR1 and CDR2 are LGHDT and YNNKEL (reference sequence). CDR3 length: 13 amino acids. The germline V and J ends were trimmed by 4 bases and 2 bases, with 8 bases remaining between them. DNA of the CDR3: TGTGCCAGCAGCCCGGCCGAAAACACTGAAGCTTTCTTT. Translated: CASSPAENTEAFF.

This chain links TRBV27 with TRBJ1-6, with D possibly matching TRBD1 (6 bases). This CDR3 spans 18 amino acids. Germline V gene sequence: CDR1 MNHEY, CDR2 SMNVEV (reference sequence). V was pared by 2 bases and J by 0 bases, with 14 bases between. As DNA, the CDR3 is TGTGCCAGCAGTTTACAACGGGACATGAGCTCCTATAATTCACCCCTCCACTTT. It codes for CASSLQRDMSSYNSPLHF.